This T cell receptor beta chain was recorded in a study of shared clonotypes between healthy human individuals. Study in general: There were three CD4 naive, three CD4 memory, two CD8 naive and one CD8 memory plates per donor.

Produced via immunoSEQ multiplex PCR; TCRdb's table is partial and in-frame only. Of some 2.3 million clones in the sample, roughly 93% are singletons; the top ten hold about 0.41%. Germline V gene lookup returns CDR1 DFQATT and CDR2 SNEGSKA (reference sequence). This CDR3 spans 11 amino acids. Trimming removed 5 bases at V and 6 bases at J, with 11 bases between. This clone was seen a single time. The rearrangement links TRBV20-1 to TRBJ2-7, with D hard to call. The sequencing input was naive CD4+ T cells from PBMCs. This sample's subset: CD45RA+ positively selected. This clonotype was obtained from a man between 18 and 29 years old in good health. Some clones in this sample may be carry-over from other donors' samples. The CDR3 nucleotides are TGCAGTGCTTCACCGTTTGGCGAGCAGTACTTC. Translating it yields CSASPFGEQYF.